Presented here are 19 T cell receptor beta chains from one specimen sequenced in a study of cytomegalovirus exposure and HLA in healthy donors. The PCR employed 60 Vbeta primers together with 13 Jbeta primers. Produced via immunoSEQ multiplex PCR; TCRdb's table is partial and in-frame only. The table has roughly 180,000 clones, roughly 88% seen once. Specimen: PBMCs. Receptor source: a man between 18 and 35 years old in good health and CMV-seropositive.

This chain uses TRBV14 with TRBJ2-5, with D possibly matching TRBD2 (7 bases). The germline V gene encodes CDR1 SGHDN and CDR2 FVKESK. CDR3 length: 15 residues. Between the trimmed V and J ends, which lost 4 bases and 5 bases, there was a span of 17 bases. In nucleotides, the CDR3 is TGTGCCAGCAGCCCGATGGCGGGGGCTCTGGAGACCCAGTACTTC. This gives the protein CASSPMAGALETQYF. Supplemented by reference TRBV14 and TRBJ2-5, the full variable domain reads EAGVTQFPSHSVIEKGQTVTLRCDPISGHDNLYWYRRVMGKEIKFLLHFVKESKQDESGMPNNRFLAERTGGTYSTLKVQPAELEDSGVYFCASSPMAGALETQYFGPGTRLLVL.

This chain uses TRBV10-3 with TRBJ1-2, with 7 bases lining up with TRBD1. Germline V gives CDR1 ENHRY, CDR2 SYGVKD. There are 15 residues in the CDR3. V shed 2 bases, J shed 3 bases, and the junction held 6 bases outside the gene matches. CDR3 nucleotide sequence: TGTGCCATCAGTGAGCCAGGGGGAATGGACTATGGCTACACCTTC. This codes for CAISEPGGMDYGYTF.

About this clone itself: A junction end diverges from the germline sequence, so it may reflect a read error. The rearrangement links TRBV7-9 to TRBJ2-7; D unresolved. CDR1 SEHNR and CDR2 FQNEAQ come from the germline V gene (reference sequence). This CDR3 is 11 amino acids long. The CDR3 nucleotides are TGTTCCAGCAGTCCCATCTACGAGCAGTACTTC. This encodes CSSSPIYEQYF.

This clone was seen more than once but under ten times. J is TRBJ2-7 and V is TRBV4-3, with TRBD1 matching 10 bases. J gave up 3 bases and V 5 bases, and 4 bases lay outside the gene matches. Germline-derived CDR1 and CDR2 are LGHNA and YSLEER. This CDR3 is 14 amino acids long. CDR3 sequence (DNA): TGCGCCAGCAGCTCAAGGACAGGGGGCTACGAGCAGTACTTC. It translates to CASSSRTGGYEQYF.

The rearrangement links TRBV7-2 to TRBJ2-2; no clear D gene. V dropped 0 bases and J dropped 3 bases, with 5 bases sitting between them. This CDR3 region has 14 residues. Germline V gene sequence: CDR1 SGHTA, CDR2 FQGNSA. CDR3 sequence reads: CASSLAHYTGELFF. The CDR3 nucleotides are TGTGCCAGCAGCTTAGCGCACTACACCGGGGAGCTGTTTTTT.

CDR3 protein: CASSFQGAVGGQHF. CDR3 nucleotides: TGTGCCAGCAGCTTCCAGGGGGCGGTTGGGGGCCAGCATTTT. The rearrangement joins TRBV7-9 to TRBJ1-5; 8 bases are shared with TRBD1. The CDR3 spans 14 residues. Germline CDR1 SEHNR, CDR2 FQNEAQ (reference sequence). Trimming removed 3 bases from V and 12 bases from J; junction bases left unmatched: 10.

This chain uses TRBV29-1 with TRBJ1-2; D is unclear. This CDR3 comprises 11 residues. V was pared by 4 bases and J by 5 bases, with 8 bases between. Looked up from germline, CDR1 is SQVTM and CDR2 is ANQGSEA. The chain's CDR3 is CSVAEGYGYTF. The CDR3 nucleotides are TGCAGCGTTGCGGAGGGTTATGGCTACACCTTC.

This chain joins TRBV19 and TRBJ2-3; 8 positions match TRBD2. This CDR3 has 15 residues. Germline values: CDR1 LNHDA, CDR2 SQIVND (reference sequence). With V trimmed by 4 bases and J by 4 bases, 7 bases remained unmatched. The CDR3 DNA is TGTGCCAGTAGTAAGTTTGCGGGGGGAGCAGATACGCAGTATTTT. Translated, it gives CASSKFAGGADTQYF.

The V and J genes are TRBV7-2 and TRBJ2-1, with TRBD2 matching 7 bases. J was trimmed by 2 bases and V by 5 bases; bases with no gene match: 6. The CDR3 spans 15 residues. Germline CDR1 is SGHTA and CDR2 is FQGNSA. Written as DNA, the CDR3 is TGTGCCAGCAGCCCCGGCGGGGGTACCTACAATGAGCAGTTCTTC. Its protein product is CASSPGGGTYNEQFF.

The CDR3 sequence is CASSPEGGLGNEQFF. The CDR3 bases are TGTGCCAGCAGTCCCGAGGGGGGGCTGGGCAATGAGCAGTTCTTC. The chain employs TRBV2 and TRBJ2-1; perhaps TRBD2 as D (7 bases). Deletions cut 5 bases from V and 6 bases from J, with 17 bases between. CDR1 SNHLY and CDR2 FYNNEI come from the germline V gene. The CDR3 is made up of 15 amino acids.

This clone was seen once. J is TRBJ2-7 and V is TRBV27; D possibly corresponds to TRBD2 (5 bases). CDR1 and CDR2 (germline): MNHEY, SMNVEV (reference sequence). The CDR3 runs 14 residues. The V and J ends lost 0 bases and 1 base respectively, with 7 bases between them. CDR3 sequence: CASSLSRVSYEQYF. The CDR3 bases are TGTGCCAGCAGTTTATCGCGGGTGTCCTACGAGCAGTACTTC.

V is TRBV7-9 and J is TRBJ1-6; 7 positions agree with TRBD1. CDR1 SEHNR and CDR2 FQNEAQ come from the germline V gene (reference sequence). V lost 6 bases to trimming and J lost 0 bases; unmatched junction nucleotides: 14. There are 19 residues in the CDR3. DNA for the CDR3: TGTGCCAGCAGATCTTGGGGCGGGACAGCCAGCTCCTATAATTCACCCCTCCACTTT. This codes for CASRSWGGTASSYNSPLHF. The full variable domain, with the rest looked up from reference TRBV7-9 and TRBJ1-6, is DTGVSQNPRHKITKRGQNVTFRCDPISEHNRLYWYRQTLGQGPEFLTYFQNEAQLEKSRLLSDRFSAERPKGSFSTLEIQRTEQGDSAMYLCASRSWGGTASSYNSPLHFGNGTRLTVT.

V gene TRBV4-1 combines with J gene TRBJ2-1; 8 positions match TRBD1. This CDR3 is 16 amino acids long. Germline CDR1 MGHRA, CDR2 YSYEKL. Losses at the gene ends were 6 bases for V and 0 bases for J; bases not matched to a gene: 7. The CDR3, as DNA: TGCGCCAGCAGAACGATTCAGGGGGCCTCCTACAATGAGCAGTTCTTC. Translated, it gives CASRTIQGASYNEQFF.

The chain joins TRBV9 to TRBJ2-3; 7 bases match TRBD1. Germline trimming cut 5 bases from V and 4 bases from J; bases unmatched to any gene: 10. The length of the CDR3 is 15 residues. CDR1 and CDR2 from the germline V gene are SGDLS and YYNGEE. The CDR3 is CASSVPGTVADTQYF. The CDR3 DNA follows: TGTGCCAGCAGTGTACCCGGGACAGTCGCAGATACGCAGTATTTT.

This chain links TRBV19 with TRBJ1-6, with 9 bases fitting TRBD1. J gave up 8 bases and V 7 bases, and 6 bases lay outside the gene matches. Germline assignment: CDR1 LNHDA and CDR2 SQIVND (reference sequence). The CDR3 is 14 residues long. CDR3 bases: TGTGCCAGTAAGGGGGACAGGGAGTATTCACCCCTCCACTTT. It specifies CASKGDREYSPLHF.

This chain links TRBV25-1 with TRBJ2-7; the match to TRBD1 covers 8 bases. The V gene end was trimmed by 5 bases and the J gene end by 3 bases; junction bases not matched to a gene: 9. This CDR3 contains 15 residues. Looked up from germline, CDR1 is MGHDK and CDR2 is SYGVNS. CDR3 protein: CASSYPDRGDYEQYF. The CDR3 region has the DNA TGTGCCAGCAGTTACCCCGACAGGGGCGACTACGAGCAGTACTTC.

The chain is built from TRBV19 and TRBJ1-4; the D is unclear. CDR1 LNHDA and CDR2 SQIVND come from the germline V gene (reference sequence). V lost 0 bases and J lost 0, with 8 bases in between. This CDR3 contains 16 residues. The DNA of the CDR3 is TGTGCCAGTAGTATAGATCACAGTACAACTAATGAAAAACTGTTTTTT. Protein sequence: CASSIDHSTTNEKLFF.

The V and J genes are TRBV29-1 and TRBJ1-6; 11 bases are shared with TRBD1. CDR1 and CDR2 (germline): SQVTM, ANQGSEA. This CDR3 region has 13 residues. J gave up 7 bases and V 6 bases, and 2 bases lay outside the gene matches. The CDR3 is CSVGTGGNSPLHF. CDR3 DNA: TGCAGCGTCGGGACAGGGGGAAATTCACCCCTCCACTTT.

The chain has TRBV6-6 and TRBJ1-1; weak D call: TRBD1 (5 bases). V lost 5 bases to trimming and J lost 1 base, with 17 bases between them. There are 16 residues in the CDR3. The germline V gene encodes CDR1 MNHNY and CDR2 SVGAGI (reference sequence). In DNA, the CDR3 is TGTGCCAGCAGTCACAATCGCCAGACAGCGAACACTGAAGCTTTCTTT. Protein product: CASSHNRQTANTEAFF.